These 7 T cell receptor beta chains came from one sample sequenced in a study of blood T cell repertoires in COVID-19. Sequencing was performed with immunoSEQ multiplex PCR; in TCRdb, only in-frame clones are kept and a portion is missing. The sample has fewer than 250,000 clones, about 85% seen once; the top ten hold around 0.72%. Sequencing was carried out using peripheral blood. These receptors were taken from a man aged 35-49 years with acute or convalescent COVID-19.

This chain joins TRBV27 and TRBJ1-2; TRBD1 is a possible D gene (6 bases). Germline CDR1 and CDR2: MNHEY and SMNVEV (reference sequence). V was cut by 6 bases and J by 5 bases, with 16 bases left in between. This CDR3 is built from 14 residues. CDR3 region: CASSRMGRGYGYTF. The CDR3 nucleotides are TGTGCCAGCAGCCGCATGGGCAGGGGTTATGGCTACACCTTC.

The chain links TRBV28 to TRBJ2-7; TRBD1 might be the D (6 bases). Trimming took 6 bases from V and 1 from J, leaving 7 bases between them. Per the germline V gene, CDR1 is MDHEN and CDR2 is SYDVKM. The CDR3 is made up of 12 amino acids. This CDR3 is CASRQGSYEQYF. The DNA for the CDR3 is TGTGCCAGCAGGCAGGGGTCCTACGAGCAGTACTTC.

In this sample, this clone turned up a few times. The chain links TRBV5-1 to TRBJ1-1, with D hard to call. The CDR3 spans 15 residues. The V and J ends lost 4 bases and 4 bases respectively, with 17 bases between them. Per germline, CDR1 SGHRS and CDR2 YFSETQ. The CDR3 here is CASSRDPISGTEAFF. CDR3 in DNA: TGCGCCAGCAGCCGGGATCCAATATCCGGCACTGAAGCTTTCTTT.

This chain joins TRBV30 and TRBJ1-6; the D gene is possibly TRBD1 (6 bases). Trimming left V 4 bases short and J 0 bases short, with 25 bases between. Germline-derived CDR1 and CDR2 are GTSNPN and SVGIG (reference sequence). The CDR3 is 20 residues long. This chain's CDR3 is CAWTDRDGQFLSSYNSPLHF. The CDR3 nucleotides are TGTGCCTGGACTGACCGGGACGGACAGTTTCTTAGCTCCTATAATTCACCCCTCCACTTT.

This clone has just a few counts. The chain uses TRBV5-1 and TRBJ2-7; D is possibly TRBD2 (6 bases). Germline V gives CDR1 SGHRS, CDR2 YFSETQ. There are 15 residues in the CDR3. Deletions cut 0 bases from V and 0 bases from J, with 10 bases between. For the CDR3, the DNA is TGCGCCAGCAGCTTGGCGGGGGTTAGCTCCTACGAGCAGTACTTC. It specifies CASSLAGVSSYEQYF.

V and J are TRBV7-3 and TRBJ2-7, with no clear D. The CDR3 extends over 13 amino acids. Trimming took off 3 bases at V and 6 bases at J, with 12 bases between the two ends. Germline CDR1 SGHTA, CDR2 FQGTGA. CDR3 loop: CASSFDAGPEQYF. DNA of the CDR3: TGTGCCAGCAGCTTTGATGCAGGCCCCGAGCAGTACTTC.

The chain employs TRBV4-1 and TRBJ1-2; TRBD1 aligns across 9 bases. Germline CDR1 MGHRA, CDR2 YSYEKL. The V gene end was trimmed by 5 bases and the J gene end by 4 bases; junction bases not matched to a gene: 14. The length of the CDR3 is 17 residues. The CDR3, as DNA: TGCGCCAGCAGCGCAACCTCTTCCGGGACAGGGCTCTATGGCTACACCTTC. It translates to CASSATSSGTGLYGYTF.